The rows below give T cell receptor beta chains drawn from one sample of a study of T cells in Graves' hyperthyroidism and ophthalmopathy. TCRdb called the multiplex PCR reads again in MiXCR, with one record for every CDR3 protein. The sample shows about 330,000 distinct CDR3 sequences, roughly an eighth of them seen only once. Source material: blood. The origin of the receptors is a woman aged 40 to 50 with Graves' ophthalmopathy. Both conserved end residues are part of each CDR3. A D gene is named only where the DNA matches it firmly. Some rows have no size entry. The others give once, few or many, or a class for an expanded clone.

abundance | j_gene | d_gene | v_gene | CDR3nt | CDR3aa
many | TRBJ2-5 | TRBD2 | TRBV11-3 | TGTGCCAGCAGCCCTGCGGGGGGGGAGACCCAGTACTTC | CASSPAGGETQYF
few | TRBJ2-2 | TRBD1 | TRBV20-1 | TGCAGTGCTCGTAACAGGGGGCTGACCGGGGAGCTGTTTTTT | CSARNRGLTGELFF
many | TRBJ2-5 | - | TRBV7-2 | TGTGCCAGCAGCTTAGTGTCATCCCGAAAGACCCAGTACTTC | CASSLVSSRKTQYF
- | TRBJ2-6 | - | TRBV2 | TGTGCCAGCAGTGAAGACAAAACCTGGATCAGTTTTTCTGGGGCCAACGTCCTGACTTTC | CASSEDKTWISFSGANVLTF
many | TRBJ2-2 | TRBD1 | TRBV7-9 | TGTGCCAGCAGCCGGAGACAGGGGGCCACCGGGGAGCTGTTTTTT | CASSRRQGATGELFF
few | TRBJ2-7 | TRBD2 | TRBV20-1 | TGCAGTGCTAGCGGGGGGGCCTACGAGCAGTACTTC | CSASGGAYEQYF
many | TRBJ2-1 | TRBD1 | TRBV2 | TGTGCCAGCAGGGGACAGGGTTTGGGGTTCTTC | CASRGQGLGFF
many | TRBJ2-7 | - | TRBV28 | TGTGCCAGCAGTCAGGGGGGGGACAGCACCTACGAGCAGTACTTC | CASSQGGDSTYEQYF
- | TRBJ1-3 | - | TRBV4-1 | TGCGCCAGCAGCCAAGGTTCTCGAGGGGGACCTGGAAACACCATATATTTT | CASSQGSRGGPGNTIYF
few | TRBJ1-2 | - | TRBV3-1 | TGTGCCAGCAGCCCCAGGAGGTTTGGGACTCTTTCCTTC | CASSPRRFGTLSF
many | TRBJ2-1 | - | TRBV29-1 | TGCAGCGTTGAAGATCCCCTAGCGTCGGACGGTCTATACAATGAGCAGTTCTTC | CSVEDPLASDGLYNEQFF
few | TRBJ2-3 | TRBD2 | TRBV13 | TGTGCCAGCAGCTCCCTAGCGGCCCCTCTGGAAGATACGCAGTATTTT | CASSSLAAPLEDTQYF
- | TRBJ2-7 | TRBD1 | TRBV7-9 | TGTGCCAGCAGCTCACCACGACAGGGCCAGGAGCAGTACTTC | CASSSPRQGQEQYF
few | TRBJ2-5 | TRBD1 | TRBV4-1 | TGCGCCAGCAGCCGGGCCGGGACAGGGACAGAGGGGACCCAGTACTTC | CASSRAGTGTEGTQYF
many | TRBJ1-6 | TRBD1 | TRBV9 | TGTGCCAGCAGCACCGGGACAGGGCCTAATTCACCCCTCCACTTT | CASSTGTGPNSPLHF
many | TRBJ2-2 | - | TRBV20-1 | TGCAGTGCCAAAACAGGGAGAAGCACCGGGGAGCTGTTTTTT | CSAKTGRSTGELFF
many | TRBJ2-7 | - | TRBV7-2 | TGTGCCAGCAGCCCAGGAGGGACGGTCCCCTACGAGCAGTACTTC | CASSPGGTVPYEQYF
- | TRBJ2-5 | - | TRBV25-1 | TGTGCCAGCGGACTGGACAGCCCCTCTGGGACCCAGTACTTC | CASGLDSPSGTQYF
- | TRBJ1-2 | TRBD1 | TRBV28 | TGTGCCAGCAGGCAACAGGGGACCAGTGGCTACACCTTC | CASRQQGTSGYTF
many | TRBJ1-5 | TRBD1 | TRBV27 | TGTGCCAGCAGTCCCTCGACAGGGGAGGTATTTCAGCCCCAGCATTTT | CASSPSTGEVFQPQHF
few | TRBJ2-3 | - | TRBV5-5 | TGTGCCAGCAGTTTGGCACCCTCTACCCTCACAGATACGCAGTATTTT | CASSLAPSTLTDTQYF
few | TRBJ2-1 | - | TRBV6-5 | TGTGCCAGCAGTTACTCGACGTGGGGGGGCCGTGAGCAGTTCTTC | CASSYSTWGGREQFF
many | TRBJ2-1 | TRBD2 | TRBV19 | TGTGCCAGTAGTAGTAGCGGGGCCGATTACAATGAGCAGTTCTTC | CASSSSGADYNEQFF
- | TRBJ2-2 | - | TRBV7-6 | TGTGCCAGCAGCTTAGCCCTGGGTTCCGACACCGGGGAGCTGTTTTTT | CASSLALGSDTGELFF
- | TRBJ2-5 | - | TRBV7-9 | TGTGCCAGCAGCAACCAACAAGGGACCCAGTACTTC | CASSNQQGTQYF
many | TRBJ1-1 | TRBD1 | TRBV20-1 | TGCAGTGCTACAGGGGGGAACACTGAAGCTTTCTTT | CSATGGNTEAFF
few | TRBJ2-3 | - | TRBV18 | TGTGCCAGCTCACCACCCACACCAACAGGGACGCAGTATTTT | CASSPPTPTGTQYF
many | TRBJ2-5 | - | TRBV28 | TGTGCCAGCAGTTTATCCCTTGGGACCCAGTACTTC | CASSLSLGTQYF